This T cell receptor (beta chain) is drawn from a study of identifying expanded T cells in peripheral blood. Collection occurred without any documented infections or immune events in donors. Germline CDR1 SGHNT, CDR2 YYREEE (reference sequence). The CDR3 runs 17 residues. J gave up 10 bases and V 4 bases, and 13 bases lay outside the gene matches. The study's findings and limits: Variance in clone template counts between roughly two-week samples significantly increased with total template count across all healthy donors. Around 1.2 clones differed between technical replicates, versus approximately 16 and 20 over time.

Regarding this clone: Its antigen remains unknown.

Only in-frame clones appear in the TCRdb table, and some are missing; sequencing was by immunoSEQ multiplex PCR. The table has 100,000 or so clones, 70% to 90% seen once. The sequence was obtained from a person aged 18 to 75 in good health. V gene TRBV5-4 combines with J gene TRBJ1-6; 11 bases agree with TRBD1. Input material: blood. CDR3 sequence (DNA): TGTGCCAGCAGCCCTCCGGGGGGACAGGGGGTAGGGTCACCCCTCCACTTT. It is translated as CASSPPGGQGVGSPLHF. The full variable domain, its missing parts supplied by reference TRBV5-4 and TRBJ1-6, is ETGVTQSPTHLIKTRGQQVTLRCSSQSGHNTVSWYQQALGQGPQFIFQYYREEENGRGNFPPRFSGLQFPNYSSELNVNALELDDSALYLCASSPPGGQGVGSPLHFGNGTRLTVT.